This is a list of T cell receptor beta chains from one sample in a study of CD8+ T cells in alopecia areata. Clones were sequenced by immunoSEQ multiplex PCR, and TCRdb holds only the in-frame ones, with some missing. Here the sample spans about 200,000 clones, 50% to 65% being singletons. This sample comprised CD4+ T cells sorted from blood, obtained at week 0. The receptor source for this set is a human donor with alopecia areata. Each CDR3 is given with its conserved first and last residue.

v_gene	j_gene	len	CDR3aa
TRBV7-8	TRBJ2-7	17	CASSPPGLTSGNYEQYF
TRBV18	TRBJ1-1	18	CASSPPRGRGPWNTEAFF
TRBV29-1	TRBJ1-2	12	CSVRTANYGYTF
TRBV29-1	TRBJ1-3	12	CSARTYGNTIYF
TRBV30	TRBJ1-5	13	CAWSYAGNQPQHF
TRBV7-9	TRBJ2-7	12	CASSQGFGEQYF
TRBV29-1	TRBJ1-2	12	CSVVGDWGGYTF
TRBV10-3	TRBJ2-1	15	CAISDRLAGDDEQFF
TRBV30	TRBJ2-1	12	CAWRVMAHEQFF
TRBV6-6	TRBJ2-1	12	CASTTQKHEQFF
TRBV29-1	TRBJ2-7	12	CSVGRDYYEQYF
TRBV7-9	TRBJ1-1	14	CASSLNRLNTEAFF
TRBV29-1	TRBJ1-2	14	CSVGAGGANYGYTF
TRBV19	TRBJ2-1	13	CASKEPYRSEQFF
TRBV5-1	TRBJ1-1	17	CASSPPGTVPMNTEAFF
TRBV6-6	TRBJ2-5	15	CASSYSTGAVETQYF
TRBV5-1	TRBJ2-7	13	CASSPKGSYEQYF
TRBV5-1	TRBJ1-2	15	CASSYTTGTGVGYTF
TRBV7-9	TRBJ1-2	15	CASSVTGGRNYGYTF
TRBV29-1	TRBJ2-3	12	CSLARDTDTQYF
TRBV6-1	TRBJ2-7	17	CASSEISTSGSPYEQYF
TRBV29-1	TRBJ2-3	15	CSLRGGLAGPDTQYF
TRBV6-5	TRBJ2-7	13	CASRGGPLREQYF